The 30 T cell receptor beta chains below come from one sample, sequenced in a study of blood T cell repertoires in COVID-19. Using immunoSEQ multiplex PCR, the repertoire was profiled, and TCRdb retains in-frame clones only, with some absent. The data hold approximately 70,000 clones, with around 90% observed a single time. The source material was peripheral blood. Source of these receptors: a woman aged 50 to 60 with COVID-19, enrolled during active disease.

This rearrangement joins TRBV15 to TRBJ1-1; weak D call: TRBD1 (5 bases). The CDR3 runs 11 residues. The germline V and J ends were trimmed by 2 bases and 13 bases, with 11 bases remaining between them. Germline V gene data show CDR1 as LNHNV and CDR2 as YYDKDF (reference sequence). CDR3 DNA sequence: TGTGCCACCAGCAGACTAGGGGAGGGTTTCTTT. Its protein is CATSRLGEGFF.

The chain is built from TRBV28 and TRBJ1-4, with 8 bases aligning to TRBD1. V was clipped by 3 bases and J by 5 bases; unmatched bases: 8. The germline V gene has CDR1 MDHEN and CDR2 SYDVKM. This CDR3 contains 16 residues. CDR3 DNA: TGTGCCAGCAGTTTCCTCGGGGACAGGAGGAATGAAAAACTGTTTTTT. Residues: CASSFLGDRRNEKLFF.

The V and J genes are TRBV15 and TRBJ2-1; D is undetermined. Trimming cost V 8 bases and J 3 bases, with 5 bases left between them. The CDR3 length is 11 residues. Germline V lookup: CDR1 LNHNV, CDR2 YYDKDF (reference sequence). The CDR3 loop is CATRVYNEQFF. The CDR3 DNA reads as TGTGCCACCCGAGTCTACAATGAGCAGTTCTTC. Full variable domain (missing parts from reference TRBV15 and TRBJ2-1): DAMVIQNPRYQVTQFGKPVTLSCSQTLNHNVMYWYQQKSSQAPKLLFHYYDKDFNNEADTPDNFQSRRPNTSFCFLDIRSPGLGDTAMYLCATRVYNEQFFGPGTRLTVL.

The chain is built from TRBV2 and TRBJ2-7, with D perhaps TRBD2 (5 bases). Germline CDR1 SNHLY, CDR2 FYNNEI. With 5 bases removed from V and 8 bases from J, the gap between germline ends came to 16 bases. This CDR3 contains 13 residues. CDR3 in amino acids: CASSSGQLGQQYF. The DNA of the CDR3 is TGTGCCAGCAGTTCCGGGCAACTAGGTCAGCAGTACTTC.

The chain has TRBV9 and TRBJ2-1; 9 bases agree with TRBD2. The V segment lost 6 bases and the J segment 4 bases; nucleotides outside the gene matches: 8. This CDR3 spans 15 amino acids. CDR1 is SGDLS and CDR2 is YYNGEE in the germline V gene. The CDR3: CASTIKAGGYNEQFF. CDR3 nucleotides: TGTGCCAGCACCATTAAAGCGGGAGGATACAATGAGCAGTTCTTC.

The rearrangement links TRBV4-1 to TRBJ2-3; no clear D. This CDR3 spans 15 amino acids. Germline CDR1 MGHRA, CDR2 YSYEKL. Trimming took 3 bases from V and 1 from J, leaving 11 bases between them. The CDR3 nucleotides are TGCGCCAGCAGCCATCCACGGCAGGGCACAGATACGCAGTATTTT. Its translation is CASSHPRQGTDTQYF.

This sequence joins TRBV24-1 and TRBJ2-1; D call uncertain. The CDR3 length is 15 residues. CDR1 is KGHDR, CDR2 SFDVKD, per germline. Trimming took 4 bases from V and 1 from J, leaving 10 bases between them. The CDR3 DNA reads TGTGCCACCAGTGAACCCTACCGTTCCTACAATGAGCAGTTCTTC. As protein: CATSEPYRSYNEQFF.

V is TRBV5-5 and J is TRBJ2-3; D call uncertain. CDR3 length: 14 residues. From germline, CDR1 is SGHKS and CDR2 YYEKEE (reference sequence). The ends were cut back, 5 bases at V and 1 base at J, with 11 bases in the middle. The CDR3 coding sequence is TGTGCCAGCAGGCCGGTGGCGGGCACAGATACGCAGTATTTT. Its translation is CASRPVAGTDTQYF.

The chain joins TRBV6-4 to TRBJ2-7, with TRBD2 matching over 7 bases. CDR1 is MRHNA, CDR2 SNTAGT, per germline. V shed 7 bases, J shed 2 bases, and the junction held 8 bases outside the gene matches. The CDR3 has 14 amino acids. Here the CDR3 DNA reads TGTGCCAGCATCGGACTAGTTGGTCCCTACGAGCAGTACTTC. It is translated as CASIGLVGPYEQYF.

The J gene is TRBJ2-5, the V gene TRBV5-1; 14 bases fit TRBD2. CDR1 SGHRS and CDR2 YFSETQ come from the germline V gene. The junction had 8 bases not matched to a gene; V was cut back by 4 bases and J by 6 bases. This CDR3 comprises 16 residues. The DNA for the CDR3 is TGCGCCAGCAGCGCCGGGACTAGCGGGAGAGGGAAGACCCAGTACTTC. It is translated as CASSAGTSGRGKTQYF.

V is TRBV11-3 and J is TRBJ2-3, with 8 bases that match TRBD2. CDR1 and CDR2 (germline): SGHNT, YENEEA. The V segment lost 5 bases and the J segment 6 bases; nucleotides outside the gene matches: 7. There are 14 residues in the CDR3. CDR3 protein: CASSARGGFDTQYF. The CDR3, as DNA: TGTGCCAGCAGCGCCCGGGGGGGGTTCGATACGCAGTATTTT.

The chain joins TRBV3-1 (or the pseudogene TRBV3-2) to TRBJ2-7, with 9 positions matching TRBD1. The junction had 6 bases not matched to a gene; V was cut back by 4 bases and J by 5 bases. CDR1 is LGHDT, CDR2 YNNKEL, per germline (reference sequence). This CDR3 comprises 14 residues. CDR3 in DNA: TGTGCCAGCAGCCTAGGACAGGGGACCCACGAGCAGTACTTC. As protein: CASSLGQGTHEQYF.

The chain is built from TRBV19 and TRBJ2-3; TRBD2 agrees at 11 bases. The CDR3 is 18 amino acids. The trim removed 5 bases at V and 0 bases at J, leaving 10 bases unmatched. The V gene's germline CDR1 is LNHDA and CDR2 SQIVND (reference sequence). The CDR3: CASSGGDRLAGSTDTQYF. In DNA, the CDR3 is TGTGCCAGTAGTGGCGGGGACAGACTAGCGGGAAGCACAGATACGCAGTATTTT.

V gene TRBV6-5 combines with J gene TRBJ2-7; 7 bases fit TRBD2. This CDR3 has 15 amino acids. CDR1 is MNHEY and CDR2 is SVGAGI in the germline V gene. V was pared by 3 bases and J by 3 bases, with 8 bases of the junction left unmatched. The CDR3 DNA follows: TGTGCCAGCAGTTATGAATTCGGGGGGAACTACGAGCAGTACTTC. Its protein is CASSYEFGGNYEQYF.

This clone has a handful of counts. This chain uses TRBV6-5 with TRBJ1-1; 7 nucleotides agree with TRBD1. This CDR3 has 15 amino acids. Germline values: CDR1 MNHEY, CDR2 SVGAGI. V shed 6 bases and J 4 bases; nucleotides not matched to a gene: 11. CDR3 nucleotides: TGTGCCAGCAGACCCCGACAGGGCGGGGTCACTGAAGCTTTCTTT. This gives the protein CASRPRQGGVTEAFF.

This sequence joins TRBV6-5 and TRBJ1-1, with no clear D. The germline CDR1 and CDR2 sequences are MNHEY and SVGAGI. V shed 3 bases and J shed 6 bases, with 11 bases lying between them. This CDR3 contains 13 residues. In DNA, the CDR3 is TGTGCCAGCAGTTATCTTCTGGCAGCTGAAGCTTTCTTT. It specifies CASSYLLAAEAFF.

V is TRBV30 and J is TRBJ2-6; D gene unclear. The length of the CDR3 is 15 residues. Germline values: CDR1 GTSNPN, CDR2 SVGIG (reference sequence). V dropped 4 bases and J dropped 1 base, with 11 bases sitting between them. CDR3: CAWTKFRSGANVLTF. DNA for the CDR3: TGTGCCTGGACCAAATTTCGGTCTGGGGCCAACGTCCTGACTTTC.

CDR3 nucleotide sequence: TGTGCCAGTGGGGACAGGGGATCGGTCTCACCCCTCCACTTT. Translating it yields CASGDRGSVSPLHF. The rearrangement joins TRBV19 to TRBJ1-6, with 10 bases lining up with TRBD1. With V trimmed by 8 bases and J by 10 bases, 8 bases remained unmatched. The V gene's germline CDR1 is LNHDA and CDR2 SQIVND (reference sequence). There are 14 residues in the CDR3.

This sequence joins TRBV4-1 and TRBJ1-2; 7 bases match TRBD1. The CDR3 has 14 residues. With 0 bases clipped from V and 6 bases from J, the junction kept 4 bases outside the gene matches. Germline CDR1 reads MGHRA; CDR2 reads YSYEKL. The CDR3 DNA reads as TGCGCCAGCAGCCAAGATCAGGGGGGAAATGGCTACACCTTC. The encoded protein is CASSQDQGGNGYTF.

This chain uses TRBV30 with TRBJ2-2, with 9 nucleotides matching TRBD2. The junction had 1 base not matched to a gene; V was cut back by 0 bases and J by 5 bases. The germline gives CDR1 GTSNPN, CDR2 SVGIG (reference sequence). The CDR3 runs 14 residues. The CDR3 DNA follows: TGTGCCTGGAGTGTAGCGGGAGGAACCGGGGAGCTGTTTTTT. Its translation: CAWSVAGGTGELFF.

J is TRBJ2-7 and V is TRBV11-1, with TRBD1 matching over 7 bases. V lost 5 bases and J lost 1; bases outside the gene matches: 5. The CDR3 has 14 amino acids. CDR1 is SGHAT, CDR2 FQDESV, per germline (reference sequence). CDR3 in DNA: TGTGCCAGCAGCGCGTACAGGGGTTCCTACGAGCAGTACTTC. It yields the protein CASSAYRGSYEQYF.

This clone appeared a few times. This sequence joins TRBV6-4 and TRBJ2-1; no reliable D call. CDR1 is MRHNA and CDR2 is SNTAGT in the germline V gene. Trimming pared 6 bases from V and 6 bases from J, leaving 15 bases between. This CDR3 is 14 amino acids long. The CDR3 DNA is TGTGCCAGCAGCAATCAGGTGCCTCCCAATGAGCAGTTCTTC. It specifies CASSNQVPPNEQFF.

The CDR3, as DNA: TGCGCCAGCAGCCAAGATGGTGGCAGGGGAGTGGGCAGCAATCAGCCCCAGCATTTT. It codes for CASSQDGGRGVGSNQPQHF. The chain has TRBV4-1 and TRBJ1-5; a weak D match, TRBD1 (6 bases). Germline values: CDR1 MGHRA, CDR2 YSYEKL. Trimming took off 0 bases at V and 1 base at J, with 19 bases between the two ends. The CDR3 runs 19 residues.

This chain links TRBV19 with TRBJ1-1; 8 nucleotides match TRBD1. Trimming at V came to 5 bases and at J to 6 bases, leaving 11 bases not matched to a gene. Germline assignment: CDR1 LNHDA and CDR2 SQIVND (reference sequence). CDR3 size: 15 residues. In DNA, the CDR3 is TGTGCCAGTAGTTCTCGGACAGGGACTATACCTGAAGCTTTCTTT. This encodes CASSSRTGTIPEAFF.

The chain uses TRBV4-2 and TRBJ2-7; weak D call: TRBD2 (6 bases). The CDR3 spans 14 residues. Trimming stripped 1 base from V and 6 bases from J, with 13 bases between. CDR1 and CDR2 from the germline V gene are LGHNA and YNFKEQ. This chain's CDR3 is CASSQVQRRGEQYF. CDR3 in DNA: TGTGCCAGCAGCCAAGTTCAACGGCGGGGCGAGCAGTACTTC.

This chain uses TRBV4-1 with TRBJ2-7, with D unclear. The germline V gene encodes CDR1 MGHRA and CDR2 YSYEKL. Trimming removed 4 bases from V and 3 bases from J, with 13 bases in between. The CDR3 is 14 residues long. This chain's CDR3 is CASSLALESYEQYF. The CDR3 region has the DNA TGCGCCAGCAGCCTAGCCCTAGAGAGCTACGAGCAGTACTTC.

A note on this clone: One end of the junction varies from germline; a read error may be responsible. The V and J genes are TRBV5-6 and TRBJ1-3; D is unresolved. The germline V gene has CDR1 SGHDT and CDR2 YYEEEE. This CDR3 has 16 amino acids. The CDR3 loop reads CASSFRTPRAGNTIYF. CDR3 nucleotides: TGTGCCAGCAGCTTCCGGACGCCGCGGGCTGGGAACACCATATATTTT.

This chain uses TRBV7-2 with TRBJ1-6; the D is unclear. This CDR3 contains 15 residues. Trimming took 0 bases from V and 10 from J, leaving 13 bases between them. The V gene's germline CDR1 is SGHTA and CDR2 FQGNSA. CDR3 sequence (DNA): TGTGCCAGCAGCTTAGCGCGGGAGGGCCGCTCACCCCTCCACTTT. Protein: CASSLAREGRSPLHF.

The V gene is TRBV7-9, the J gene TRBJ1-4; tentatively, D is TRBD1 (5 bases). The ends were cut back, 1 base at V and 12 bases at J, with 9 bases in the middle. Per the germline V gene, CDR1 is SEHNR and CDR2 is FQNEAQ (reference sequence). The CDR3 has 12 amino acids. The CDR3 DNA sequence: TGTGCCAGCAGCTTAGTAGTAGGGGAACTGTTTTTT. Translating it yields CASSLVVGELFF.

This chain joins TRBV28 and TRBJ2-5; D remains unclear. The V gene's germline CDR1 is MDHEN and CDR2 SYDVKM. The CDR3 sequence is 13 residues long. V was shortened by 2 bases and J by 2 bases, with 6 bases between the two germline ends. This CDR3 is CASSLGQQETQYF. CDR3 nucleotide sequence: TGTGCCAGCAGTTTAGGGCAGCAAGAGACCCAGTACTTC.